This TCR beta chain was sequenced during a study of cytomegalovirus exposure and HLA in healthy donors. Overall study findings and caveats: An ancestry cluster, one associated with Asian ancestry, reportedly showed fewer N-insertions than the 666-donor mean in a later analysis. Segments of the TCR beta V type were, in most cases, productive about 90% or about 30% of the time in an earlier analysis. The study listed 150 to 200 cytomegalovirus-associated TCR beta chains.

On this clone: Antigen: not known.

The PCR employed 60 Vbeta primers together with 13 Jbeta primers. The protocol was immunoSEQ multiplex PCR, while the TCRdb copy is restricted to in-frame clones and leaves out a portion. The repertoire has over 200,000 clones, 75% to 80% of them found once; the top ten carry 1.8%. Donors in the study were healthy people who gave bone marrow. Trimming took off 4 bases at V and 5 bases at J, with 9 bases between the two ends. The CDR3 consists of 13 residues. Per germline, CDR1 SGHRS and CDR2 YFSETQ. The clonotype originates from a male donor in good health and CMV-seronegative. The chain joins TRBV5-1 to TRBJ2-2; D is uncertain. Source material: PBMCs. CDR3 amino acids: CASSLQVTGELFF. The CDR3 DNA reads TGCGCCAGCAGCCTTCAGGTGACCGGGGAGCTGTTTTTT.